This T cell receptor beta chain was recovered during a study of cytomegalovirus exposure and HLA in healthy donors. V dropped 3 bases and J dropped 2 bases, with 10 bases sitting between them. CDR1 and CDR2 from the germline V gene are SGHNT and YENEEA. The CDR3 is 15 residues long. Regarding the study as a whole: Cytomegalovirus status was reportedly diagnosed by the classifier with high sensitivity and specificity. Subsequent analysis revealed that first-cohort TCR clusters tended to co-occur in the approximately 120 validation repertoires. Listed as cytomegalovirus-associated were 150 to 200 TCR beta chains. In vitro checks showed that three CMV-associated chains really do target CMV antigens.

About this clone itself: Its antigen remains unknown.

Sequencing used immunoSEQ multiplex PCR; TCRdb keeps in-frame clones, though not all of them. This sample has 110,000 to 150,000 clones, with roughly 90% found just once. The gene calls are TRBV11-3 and TRBJ2-2; D might be TRBD2 (6 bases). This receptor was taken from a man between 18 and 35 years old in good health and CMV-seronegative. The source material was PBMCs. The CDR3 DNA reads as TGTGCCAGCAGCTTTGGGGGGACCAACACCGGGGAGCTGTTTTTT. Protein: CASSFGGTNTGELFF.